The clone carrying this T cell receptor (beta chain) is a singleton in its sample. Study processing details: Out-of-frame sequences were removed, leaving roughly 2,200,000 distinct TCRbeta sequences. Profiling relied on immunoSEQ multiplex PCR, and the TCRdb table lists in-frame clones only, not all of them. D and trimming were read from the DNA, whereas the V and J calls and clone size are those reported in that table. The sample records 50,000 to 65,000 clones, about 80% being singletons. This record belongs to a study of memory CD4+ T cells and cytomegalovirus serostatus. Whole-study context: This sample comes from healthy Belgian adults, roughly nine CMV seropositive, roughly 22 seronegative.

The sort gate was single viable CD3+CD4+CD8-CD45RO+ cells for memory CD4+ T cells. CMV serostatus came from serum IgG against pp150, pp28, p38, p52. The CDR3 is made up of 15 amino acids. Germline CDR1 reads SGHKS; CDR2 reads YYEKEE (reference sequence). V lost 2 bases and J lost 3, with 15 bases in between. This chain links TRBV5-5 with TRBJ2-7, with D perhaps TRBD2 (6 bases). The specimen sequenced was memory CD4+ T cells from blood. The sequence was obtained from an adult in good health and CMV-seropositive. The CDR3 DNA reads TGTGCCAGCAGCTTCGGACTGGAGGGGTTCTACGAGCAGTACGTC. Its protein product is CASSFGLEGFYEQYV.